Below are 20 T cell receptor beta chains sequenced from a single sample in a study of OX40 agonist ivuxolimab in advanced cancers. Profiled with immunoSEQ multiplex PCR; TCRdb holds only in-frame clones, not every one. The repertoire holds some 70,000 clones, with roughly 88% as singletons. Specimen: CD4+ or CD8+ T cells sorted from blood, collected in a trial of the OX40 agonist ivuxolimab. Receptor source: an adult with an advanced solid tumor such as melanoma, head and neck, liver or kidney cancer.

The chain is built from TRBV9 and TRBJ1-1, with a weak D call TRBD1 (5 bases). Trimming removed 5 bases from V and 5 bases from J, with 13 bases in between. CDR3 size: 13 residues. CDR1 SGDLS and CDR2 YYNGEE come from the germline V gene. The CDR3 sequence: CASSEVWGTEAFF. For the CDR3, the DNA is TGTGCCAGCAGTGAGGTGTGGGGGACTGAAGCTTTCTTT.

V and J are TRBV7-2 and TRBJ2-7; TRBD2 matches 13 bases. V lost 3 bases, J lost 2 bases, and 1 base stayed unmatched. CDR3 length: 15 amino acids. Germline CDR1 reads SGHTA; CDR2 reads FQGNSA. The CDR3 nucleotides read TGTGCCAGCAGCTTCACTAGCGGGGGGGCCTACGAGCAGTACTTC. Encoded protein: CASSFTSGGAYEQYF.

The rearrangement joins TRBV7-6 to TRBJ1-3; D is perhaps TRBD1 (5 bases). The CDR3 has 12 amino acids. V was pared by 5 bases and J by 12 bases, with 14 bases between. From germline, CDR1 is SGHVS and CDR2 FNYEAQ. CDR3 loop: CASSLTGFHIYF. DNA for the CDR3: TGTGCCAGCAGCCTTACAGGTTTCCACATATATTTT.

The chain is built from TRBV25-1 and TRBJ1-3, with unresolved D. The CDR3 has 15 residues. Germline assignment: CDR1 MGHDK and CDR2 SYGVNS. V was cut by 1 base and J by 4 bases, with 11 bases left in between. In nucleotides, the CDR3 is TGTGCCAGCAGTGAATCTCTGTTTGGGGGAAACACCATATATTTT. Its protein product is CASSESLFGGNTIYF. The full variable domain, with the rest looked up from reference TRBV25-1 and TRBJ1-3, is EADIYQTPRYLVIGTGKKITLECSQTMGHDKMYWYQQDPGMELHLIHYSYGVNSTEKGDLSSESTVSRIRTEHFPLTLESARPSHTSQYLCASSESLFGGNTIYFGEGSWLTVV.

The CDR3 loop is CASRESSYNSPLHF. The DNA for the CDR3 is TGTGCCAGCAGGGAAAGCTCCTATAATTCACCCCTCCACTTT. This chain uses TRBV2 with TRBJ1-6, with D hard to call. Germline CDR1 is SNHLY and CDR2 is FYNNEI. V lost 6 bases and J lost 0, with 6 bases in between. The CDR3 extends over 14 amino acids.

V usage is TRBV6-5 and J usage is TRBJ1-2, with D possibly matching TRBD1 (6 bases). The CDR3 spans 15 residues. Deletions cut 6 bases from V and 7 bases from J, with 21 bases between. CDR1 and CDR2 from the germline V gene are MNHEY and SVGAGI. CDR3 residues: CASRRPGAYHLGYTF. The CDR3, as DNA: TGTGCCAGCAGACGACCAGGGGCATACCACCTTGGCTACACCTTC.

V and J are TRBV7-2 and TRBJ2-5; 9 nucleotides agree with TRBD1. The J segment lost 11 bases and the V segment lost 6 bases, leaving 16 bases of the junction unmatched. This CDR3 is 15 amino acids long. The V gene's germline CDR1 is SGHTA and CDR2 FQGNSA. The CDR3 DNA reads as TGTGCCAGCAGTTACAACAGGGGGCGGTCTTCGGGACAGTACTTC. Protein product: CASSYNRGRSSGQYF.

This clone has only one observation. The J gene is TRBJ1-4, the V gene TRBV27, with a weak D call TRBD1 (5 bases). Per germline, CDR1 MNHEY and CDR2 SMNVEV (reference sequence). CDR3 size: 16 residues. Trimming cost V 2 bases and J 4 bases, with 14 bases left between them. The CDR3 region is CASSLQPGGGNEKLFF. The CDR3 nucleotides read TGTGCCAGCAGTTTACAACCGGGGGGTGGTAATGAAAAACTGTTTTTT. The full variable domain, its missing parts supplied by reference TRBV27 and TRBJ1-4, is EAQVTQNPRYLITVTGKKLTVTCSQNMNHEYMSWYRQDPGLGLRQIYYSMNVEVTDKGDVPEGYKVSRKEKRNFPLILESPSPNQTSLYFCASSLQPGGGNEKLFFGSGTQLSVL.

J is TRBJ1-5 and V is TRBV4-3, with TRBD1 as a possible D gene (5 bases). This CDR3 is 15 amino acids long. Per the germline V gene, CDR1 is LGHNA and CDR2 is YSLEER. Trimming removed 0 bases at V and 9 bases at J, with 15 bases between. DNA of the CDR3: TGCGCCAGCAGCCAAGATCGGGCAGGGATGACGCCCCAGCATTTT. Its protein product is CASSQDRAGMTPQHF.

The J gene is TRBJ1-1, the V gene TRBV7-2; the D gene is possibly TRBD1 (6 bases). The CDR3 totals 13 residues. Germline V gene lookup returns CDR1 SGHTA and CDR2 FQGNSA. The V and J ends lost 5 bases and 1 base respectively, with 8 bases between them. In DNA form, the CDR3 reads TGTGCCAGCAGCCCACAGGGGAACACTGAAGCTTTCTTT. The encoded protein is CASSPQGNTEAFF.

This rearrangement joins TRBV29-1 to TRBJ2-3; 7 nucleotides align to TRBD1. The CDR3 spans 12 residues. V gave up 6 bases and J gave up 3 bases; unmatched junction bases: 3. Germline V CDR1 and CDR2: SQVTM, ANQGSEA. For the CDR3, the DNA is TGCAGCGTGATGACAGGGACAGATACGCAGTATTTT. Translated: CSVMTGTDTQYF.

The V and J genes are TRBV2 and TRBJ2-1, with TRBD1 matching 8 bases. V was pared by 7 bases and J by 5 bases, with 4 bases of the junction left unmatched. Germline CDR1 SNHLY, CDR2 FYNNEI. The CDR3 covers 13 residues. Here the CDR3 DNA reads TGTGCCAGCATGACGGACAGGGACAATGAGCAGTTCTTC. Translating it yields CASMTDRDNEQFF.

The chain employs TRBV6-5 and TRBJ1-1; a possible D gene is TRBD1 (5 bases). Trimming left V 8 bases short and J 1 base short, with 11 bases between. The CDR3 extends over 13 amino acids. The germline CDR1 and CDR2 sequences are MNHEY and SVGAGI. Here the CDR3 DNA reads TGTGCCAGCCTACGGGGGAGGAACACTGAAGCTTTCTTT. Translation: CASLRGRNTEAFF.

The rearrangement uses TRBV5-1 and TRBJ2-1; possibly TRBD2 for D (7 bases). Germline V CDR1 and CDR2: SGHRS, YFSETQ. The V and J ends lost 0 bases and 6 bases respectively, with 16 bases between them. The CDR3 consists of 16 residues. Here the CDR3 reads CASSLGGQGGGNEQFF. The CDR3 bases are TGCGCCAGCAGCTTGGGGGGGCAGGGAGGGGGCAATGAGCAGTTCTTC.

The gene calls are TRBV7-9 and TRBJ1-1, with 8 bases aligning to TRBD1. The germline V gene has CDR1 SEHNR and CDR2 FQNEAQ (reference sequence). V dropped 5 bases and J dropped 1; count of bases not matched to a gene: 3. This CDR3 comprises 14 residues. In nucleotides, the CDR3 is TGTGCCAGCAGCACTGGGACAGGGAACACTGAAGCTTTCTTT. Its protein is CASSTGTGNTEAFF.

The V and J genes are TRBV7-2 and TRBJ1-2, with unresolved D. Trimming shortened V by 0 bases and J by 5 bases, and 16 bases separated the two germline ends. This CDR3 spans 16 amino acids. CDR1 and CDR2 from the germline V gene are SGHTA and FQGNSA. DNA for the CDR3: TGTGCCAGCAGCTTAGCGCTAGGGCACTCTGATTATGGCTACACCTTC. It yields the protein CASSLALGHSDYGYTF.

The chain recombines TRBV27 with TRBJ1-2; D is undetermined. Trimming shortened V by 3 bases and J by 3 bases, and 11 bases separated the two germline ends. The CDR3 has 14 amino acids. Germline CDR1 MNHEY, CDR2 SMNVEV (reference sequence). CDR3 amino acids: CASSLRQTYYGYTF. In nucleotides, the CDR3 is TGTGCCAGCAGTTTGAGGCAGACCTACTATGGCTACACCTTC.

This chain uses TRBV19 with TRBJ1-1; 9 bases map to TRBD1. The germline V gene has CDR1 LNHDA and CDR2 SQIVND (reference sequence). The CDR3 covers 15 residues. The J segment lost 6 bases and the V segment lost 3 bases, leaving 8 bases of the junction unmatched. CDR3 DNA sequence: TGTGCCAGTAGTATTTCGGGGACAGGGACGGCTGAAGCTTTCTTT. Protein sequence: CASSISGTGTAEAFF.

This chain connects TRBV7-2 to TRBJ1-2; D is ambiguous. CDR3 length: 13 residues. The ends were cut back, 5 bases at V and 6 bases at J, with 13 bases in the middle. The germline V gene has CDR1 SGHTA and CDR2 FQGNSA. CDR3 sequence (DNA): TGTGCCAGCAGCCTTCCCAACAAGGATGGCTACACCTTC. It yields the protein CASSLPNKDGYTF.

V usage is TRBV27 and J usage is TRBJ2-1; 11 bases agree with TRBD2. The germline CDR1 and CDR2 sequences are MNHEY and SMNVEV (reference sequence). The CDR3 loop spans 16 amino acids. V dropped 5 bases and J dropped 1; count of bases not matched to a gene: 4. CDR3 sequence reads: CASSTTSGGSYNEQFF. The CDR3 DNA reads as TGTGCCAGCAGTACCACTAGCGGGGGTTCCTACAATGAGCAGTTCTTC.